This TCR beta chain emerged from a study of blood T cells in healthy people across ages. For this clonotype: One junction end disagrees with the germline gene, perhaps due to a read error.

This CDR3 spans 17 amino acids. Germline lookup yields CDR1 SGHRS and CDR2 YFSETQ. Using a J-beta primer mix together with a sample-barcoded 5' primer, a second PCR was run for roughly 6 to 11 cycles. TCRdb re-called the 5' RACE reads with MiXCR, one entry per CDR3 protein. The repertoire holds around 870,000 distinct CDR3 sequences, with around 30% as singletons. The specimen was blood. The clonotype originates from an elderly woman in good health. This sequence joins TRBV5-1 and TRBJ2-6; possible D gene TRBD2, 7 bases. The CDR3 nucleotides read TGCGCCAGCAGCTTGGGAGGCGGGGGCATGGGGGCCAACGTCCCGACTTTC. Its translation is CASSLGGGGMGANVPTF. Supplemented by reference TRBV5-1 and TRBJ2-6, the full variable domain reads KAGVTQTPRYLIKTRGQQVTLSCSPISGHRSVSWYQQTPGQGLQFLFEYFSETQRNKGNFPGRFSGRQFSNSRSEMNVSTLELGDSALYLCASSLGGGGMGANVPTFGAGSRLTVL.